This TCR beta chain originates from a study of CD8 T cells in Susac syndrome. Random hexamers were used to reverse transcribe 0.5 to 1 ug of RNA. A multiplex approach, immunoSEQ multiplex PCR, amplified TCR beta CDR3 across 54 Vbeta and 13 Jbeta. TCRdb re-derived calls from the immunoSEQ multiplex PCR reads in MiXCR, one entry per CDR3 protein. In the table there are about 120,000 distinct CDR3 sequences, 85% to 95% of which are singletons. The V and J ends lost 5 bases and 3 bases respectively, with 12 bases between them. The CDR3 is 14 amino acids. Germline values: CDR1 SEHNR, CDR2 FQNEAQ (reference sequence). TCR beta sequences were obtained from blood CD8+ and CD4+ T cells. Controls matched for sex and age were healthy donors. Through negative isolation, CD4+ and CD8+ T cells were obtained, while TEMRA cells were enriched using FACS.

The sequencing input was CD8+ T cells from PBMCs. The rearrangement uses TRBV7-9 and TRBJ2-3; possible D gene TRBD1, 5 bases. This receptor was taken from a human donor in good health. This chain's CDR3 is CASSPRTQTDTQYF. DNA for the CDR3: TGTGCCAGCAGCCCCCGGACACAGACAGATACGCAGTATTTT.